This TCR beta chain appears in the sequencing data of a study of cytomegalovirus exposure and HLA in healthy donors (dated by TCRdb to the late 2010s). In terms of the full investigation: An earlier analysis of some 500 of the donors reported approximately 270 Gb of sequence data and approximately 110 million unique TCR beta sequences from about 200 million T cells. Roughly 300 gigabases of sequencing data and around 88 million unique TCR sequences made up an early release that covered several hundred HLA-typed donors. Of the roughly 400 genotyped donors, roughly 76% were placed in the genetic ancestry cluster associated with self-reported Caucasian donors. The aim of the study was to test whether cataloging public T cell receptors could identify signatures of past pathogen exposure. Using immunosequencing, the study profiled T cell repertoires from some 670 subjects and related those repertoires to cytomegalovirus serostatus. A separate validation cohort of roughly 110 different subjects was used in addition to the approximately 640-subject first cohort. To predict cytomegalovirus infection status, the study combined high-throughput TCR immunosequencing, statistical association of individual TCRs with disease status, and machine learning. A later analysis re-analyzed previously published TCR beta repertoires from 660 or so donors and added high-resolution HLA genotyping to study TCR occurrence patterns. Rather than using new phenotypic data, the later analysis identified candidate immune exposures from TCR beta sequences and from how often those sequences occurred across donors. An earlier analysis of around 580 of the donors used high-throughput TCR beta sequencing to judge whether each TCR beta V gene segment behaved as functional or pseudogenic. Donor age, sex, ethnicity and CMV serostatus were compiled together with the repertoire data. A later genetic analysis took genome-wide SNP genotypes for about three fifths of the roughly 700 donors and used that subset as a discovery cohort. All discovery cohort repertoires had been generated on a single sequencing platform. HLA typing covered class I and class II loci at four-digit resolution. The number of donors typed differed by locus, with about 629-630 for A, B, C, DRB1 and DQB1, around 500 for DQA1, over 600 for DPA1, and roughly 450 for DPB1. Because of strong linkage in the cohort, roughly five DR-DQ haplotypes were treated as single units for association and clustering. Across some 400 genotyped donors of the cohort, an average of roughly 250,000 unique TCR beta nucleotide sequences per donor were sequenced, and approximately 17% of those sequences were non-productive. Findings and caveats that apply to the study as a whole: In a later genetic analysis, a missense DCLRE1C variant was associated with V-gene and J-gene trimming of TCR beta chains, and the association was replicated in an independent cohort. In vitro tests confirmed that a few of the cytomegalovirus-associated TCR beta chains recognize cytomegalovirus antigens. In an earlier analysis of some 640 of the donors, most TCR beta V segments were observed in productive rearrangements about 90% or about 30% of the time, broadly matching IMGT annotations. In a later genetic analysis, fewer N-insertions in productive TCRs were reported among donors in an Asian-associated ancestry cluster than the roughly 670-donor mean. In a later analysis, HLA-associated TCR beta chains were found to be more clonally expanded and to have lower generation probabilities than equally common non-associated chains. Immune exposure information for the cohort was limited to CMV serostatus. A cluster of highly shared sequence variants was judged likely to represent a technical artifact of the sequencing pipeline. Correlated functional status among segregating V segments might reflect linkage disequilibrium, but an unknown experimental factor could not be ruled out. Some 15 rarely observed V segments, including chromosome 9 orphons, were excluded from the earlier analysis of some 590 of the donors because counts were too low. A further reported finding was that TCR beta sequences accurately predicted the HLA-A and HLA-B alleles for most subjects in the first cohort. In a later analysis, several top co-occurrence clusters were reported to appear linked to parvovirus B19, influenza, CMV and Epstein-Barr virus. The study listed 150 to 200 TCR beta chains as associated with cytomegalovirus. The classifier was reported to diagnose cytomegalovirus status with high specificity and sensitivity in both the original cohort and the validation cohort. In a later analysis, over 15,000 TCR beta sequences were associated with specific HLA alleles at a false discovery rate of 0.05. When HLA alleles, especially DR and DQ, strongly co-occurred, attributing TCR associations to individual alleles was difficult. Some IMGT-functional V segments, including TRBV6-2 and TRBV6-3, could not be distinguished by the 87-base-pair reads and were therefore excluded. Presence/absence analyses assumed roughly uniform sequencing depth across donors, an assumption that may not hold. In this cohort, only TCR beta chains were sequenced, and detectable features were limited by the absence of alpha or paired-chain data. Most TCR sequences were observed very rarely across donors, whereas some public TCRs were present in many individuals. According to the authors, the approach could potentially be generalized to other disease states and immunological phenotypes. Because some donors lacked HLA typing at each locus, the association tests relied only on the typed subset. In a later analysis, TCR association rates were found to vary across HLA loci, with the most associated TCRs seen for DRB1 alleles and the fewest for HLA-C alleles. In a later analysis, most CMV-associated TCR beta chains were found to appear HLA-restricted, with HLA associations seemingly driven largely by CMV exposure.

After removal of 3 bases from V and 1 base from J, the junction retains 16 bases not matched to a gene. Sequences MDHEN (CDR1) and SYDVKM (CDR2) are obtained from the germline V gene. The CDR3, cysteine through phenylalanine, is 19 amino acids long. CDR3 DNA is the only sequence kept; it has 57 bases, read in frame from the first base. Remarks on this clone: The target of this receptor is not known. There are no base qualities to consult, and no much larger clone falls within one base.

In total, around 600 healthy bone marrow donors made up the cohort. At the time of sampling, all cohort members were nominally healthy, though unrecorded immune exposures were likely present. The donor was CMV seronegative and was included in the group of several hundred seronegative cohort members. A peripheral blood sample was provided by each donor, and peripheral blood mononuclear cells were used for TCR beta sequencing. Genomic DNA was extracted from the blood cell samples with the Qiagen DNeasy Blood Extraction Kit. Receptors were amplified or captured by the immunoSEQ multiplex PCR assay. For the multiplex PCR, a mixture combining 60 forward primers for TCR Vbeta segments and 13 reverse primers for TCR Jbeta segments was used. The CDR3 region of rearranged TCR beta genes was amplified from genomic DNA by a multiplex PCR assay. Amplified TCR beta libraries were sequenced as 87-base-pair reads on the Illumina HiSeq System. Processing in the source paper ran as follows. Across the roughly 600 repertoires, a later analysis counted approximately 75 million unique TCR beta chains, approximately 10 million of which were shared by at least two donors. Raw reads were error-corrected and collapsed into unique sequences with a nearest-neighbor algorithm that merged closely related sequences to remove PCR and sequencing errors. Alignment of CDR3 sequences to IMGT reference sequences was used to assign V, D and J gene segments. For a sequence to be retained, at least a six-nucleotide match to both a V gene segment and a J gene segment was required. Rearrangements were classified as productive when the CDR3 lacked stop codons and remained in frame with V and J, and all other rearrangements were classified as non-productive. CDR3 was defined according to IMGT convention as the region running from the second conserved V-encoded cysteine to the conserved J-encoded phenylalanine. The earlier analysis of around 640 of the donors excluded sequences that lacked an unambiguous match to a single V gene segment. An earlier analysis of roughly 590 of the donors called V segments functional above 56.7% productive rearrangements and segregating when the between-donor standard deviation exceeded 5%. A statistical classification framework was built for diagnosing cytomegalovirus status from the catalog of TCR beta chain sequences. In a later analysis, TCR nucleotide sequences were compared against IMGT/GENE-DB human TR gene sequences so that V and J genes could be assigned. In a later analysis, CDR3 sequences and most-parsimonious VDJ recombination scenarios were assigned using the TCRdist pipeline. A later analysis defined each TCR beta chain by its CDR3 amino acid sequence plus V-gene family, and excluded reads lacking a unique V-gene family. A later analysis removed roughly 590 highly shared, low-generation-probability nucleotide sequences to deal with suspected cross-contamination and a sequencing artifact. For each public chain, a later analysis derived a clonal expansion index from normalized ranks of inferred template counts within each repertoire. In a later analysis, generation probabilities were computed with a VDJ recombination model fitted to out-of-frame rearrangements, and the resulting probabilities were checked against IGoR. A later analysis scored TCR-TCR, TCR-HLA and TCR-CMV co-occurrence with hypergeometric tests, applying a repertoire-size bias correction to TCR pairs. A later analysis estimated false discovery rates by permuting HLA or CMV assignments 20 times. In a later analysis, co-occurring TCRs were grouped using DBSCAN, with TCRdist sequence similarity added in when clustering inside HLA-allele-positive subsets. Repertoires with fewer than 30,000 or more than 120,000 public chains, plus five repertoires with anomalous nucleotide sharing, were excluded from co-occurrence clustering. In TCRdb, the immuneACCESS table is reduced to in-frame sequences with V and J assigned. These tables do not hold every clone; where another copy was compared, an unresolved V gene accounts for under half, and the others remain unexplained. The V and J calls and clone size are taken from that table; D and trimming were inferred from the DNA. This sample has under 200,000 clones in its table, and 79% of those were observed once. The ten largest make up under 0.9% of the sample.

This clonotype was sampled from a woman aged 35 to 49 in good health and CMV-seronegative. The sample taken for sequencing was PBMCs. The chain couples TRBV28 to TRBJ2-7, with 9 junctional bases fitting TRBD1. The CDR3: CASSFLQGASRKRSYEQYF. The sequence in DNA is TGTGCCAGCAGTTTTCTACAGGGGGCGAGTAGGAAGAGGTCCTACGAGCAGTACTTC.